The 22 T cell receptor beta chains listed next were all sequenced from one sample in a study of blood T cell repertoires in COVID-19. Clones were sequenced by immunoSEQ multiplex PCR, and TCRdb holds only the in-frame ones, with some missing. The sample has about 240,000 clones, around 83% seen once. The sequencing sample was made of peripheral blood. These receptor sequences come from a woman between 18 and 30 years old with acute or convalescent COVID-19.

The chain employs TRBV28 and TRBJ1-5; 8 nucleotides agree with TRBD1. This CDR3 spans 20 amino acids. Germline trimming cut 3 bases from V and 3 bases from J; bases unmatched to any gene: 19. The germline V gene encodes CDR1 MDHEN and CDR2 SYDVKM. CDR3 protein: CASSFSWAGGVEGDNQPQHF. The CDR3 DNA reads as TGTGCCAGCAGTTTCTCGTGGGCAGGGGGCGTTGAAGGGGACAATCAGCCCCAGCATTTT.

Only a few counts were recorded for this clone. The chain is built from TRBV21-1 and TRBJ1-5. TRBV21-1 is an annotated pseudogene. There are 16 residues in the CDR3. The CDR3 DNA reads TGTGCCAGCAGCAAAGAGGGGGGGAGGGGCAATCAGCCCCAGCATTTT. Its translation is CASSKEGGRGNQPQHF.

This clone was seen repeatedly, ten times or more. The gene calls are TRBV2 and TRBJ1-1, with 9 bases that match TRBD1. CDR1 is SNHLY, CDR2 FYNNEI, per germline. V lost 6 bases and J lost 3; bases outside the gene matches: 5. The CDR3 has 14 amino acids. Written as DNA, the CDR3 is TGTGCCAGCAGGGGGACAGGGTGGGACACTGAAGCTTTCTTT. Translation gives CASRGTGWDTEAFF.

J is TRBJ1-5 and V is TRBV3-1 (or the pseudogene TRBV3-2); D call uncertain. The CDR3 is 15 residues long. Germline V gene data show CDR1 as LGHDT and CDR2 as YNNKEL (reference sequence). Deletions cut 4 bases from V and 5 bases from J, with 15 bases between. The CDR3 DNA is TGTGCCAGCAGCCCGGGGTCCTACACCCATCAGCCCCAGCATTTT. Protein sequence: CASSPGSYTHQPQHF.

This chain uses TRBV7-2 with TRBJ2-3, with D uncertain. Trimming stripped 2 bases from V and 5 bases from J, with 14 bases between. Germline V gives CDR1 SGHTA, CDR2 FQGNSA. The CDR3 is made up of 15 amino acids. The CDR3 region is CASSLLALSGDTQYF. In DNA, the CDR3 is TGTGCCAGCAGCTTACTCGCACTATCCGGAGATACGCAGTATTTT.

The chain recombines TRBV9 with TRBJ1-2; TRBD1 agrees at 11 bases. CDR1 and CDR2 from the germline V gene are SGDLS and YYNGEE. There are 15 residues in the CDR3. Trimming removed 4 bases from V and 4 bases from J; junction bases left unmatched: 6. The CDR3 spells CASSPWTGGGYGYTF. In DNA, the CDR3 is TGTGCCAGCAGCCCTTGGACAGGGGGCGGCTATGGCTACACCTTC. Complete variable domain (other parts from reference TRBV9 and TRBJ1-2): DSGVTQTPKHLITATGQRVTLRCSPRSGDLSVYWYQQSLDQGLQFLIQYYNGEERAKGNILERFSAQQFPDLHSELNLSSLELGDSALYFCASSPWTGGGYGYTFGSGTRLTVV.

This clone appeared a single time. The rearrangement uses TRBV11-3 and TRBJ2-3, with D tentatively TRBD2 (6 bases). Germline assignment: CDR1 SGHNT and CDR2 YENEEA. The CDR3 runs to 16 residues. V was shortened by 1 base and J by 1 base, with 12 bases between the two germline ends. The DNA for the CDR3 is TGTGCCAGCAGCTTAGGTGGGCCGGGGGGCACAGATACGCAGTATTTT. It translates to CASSLGGPGGTDTQYF.

The V gene is TRBV7-2, the J gene TRBJ2-1; tentative D call: TRBD1 (6 bases). Per germline, CDR1 SGHTA and CDR2 FQGNSA. The CDR3 contains 14 residues. V lost 1 base and J lost 12, with 16 bases in between. CDR3 sequence (DNA): TGTGCCAGCAGCTTAGGGGCTGGGACAAGGGGGCAGTTCTTC. Encoded protein: CASSLGAGTRGQFF.

CDR3 DNA: TGTGCCAGCAGTTACTCGATTCGCAGGGGGCCCGATCAGCCCCAGCATTTT. The encoded protein is CASSYSIRRGPDQPQHF. The chain is built from TRBV6-2 or TRBV6-3 and TRBJ1-5, with 8 bases fitting TRBD1. The V gene end was trimmed by 0 bases and the J gene end by 5 bases; junction bases not matched to a gene: 9. Germline assignment: CDR1 MNHEY and CDR2 SVGEGT. The CDR3 is made up of 17 amino acids.

The chain recombines TRBV30 with TRBJ2-5; D is possibly TRBD2 (6 bases). Per germline, CDR1 GTSNPN and CDR2 SVGIG (reference sequence). The CDR3 has 12 residues. V dropped 3 bases and J dropped 10 bases, with 15 bases sitting between them. The CDR3 loop is CAWSPKAGNQYF. DNA of the CDR3: TGTGCCTGGAGCCCCAAGGCGGGAAACCAGTACTTC.

CDR3 coding DNA: TGCGCCAGCTACCCCGCGGGACAGGGTCTTGGTGAGCAGTTCTTC. It specifies CASYPAGQGLGEQFF. The chain recombines TRBV5-1 with TRBJ2-1; 9 bases are shared with TRBD1. There are 15 residues in the CDR3. After removal of 7 bases from V and 9 bases from J, the junction contained 14 bases not matched to a gene. Germline CDR1 and CDR2: SGHRS and YFSETQ.

The J gene is TRBJ2-1, the V gene TRBV10-1, with 10 bases matching TRBD2. The CDR3 sequence is 18 residues long. Germline values: CDR1 WNHNN, CDR2 SYGVQD (reference sequence). V shed 1 base, J shed 3 bases, and the junction held 9 bases outside the gene matches. CDR3 nucleotides: TGCGCCAGCAGTGAGTGGAGGACTAGCGGAATTATCTACAATGAGCAGTTCTTC. Amino acids: CASSEWRTSGIIYNEQFF.

The chain employs TRBV5-1 and TRBJ2-1, with 8 bases lining up with TRBD2. CDR1 is SGHRS, CDR2 YFSETQ, per germline. The CDR3 covers 15 residues. V was clipped by 0 bases and J by 6 bases; unmatched bases: 5. This CDR3 reads CASSLVPGGINEQFF. Written as DNA, the CDR3 is TGCGCCAGCAGCTTGGTACCGGGAGGGATCAATGAGCAGTTCTTC.

The chain combines TRBV7-3 with TRBJ2-3; 7 bases line up with TRBD2. Germline CDR1 and CDR2: SGHTA and FQGTGA. After removal of 4 bases from V and 3 bases from J, the junction contained 7 bases not matched to a gene. CDR3 size: 15 residues. The CDR3 sequence: CASSSIGEGTDTQYF. Here the CDR3 DNA reads TGTGCCAGCAGCTCAATAGGGGAGGGGACAGATACGCAGTATTTT.

This clone was recorded a few times. The gene calls are TRBV25-1 and TRBJ1-2; 8 bases fit TRBD1. The CDR3 runs 12 residues. Germline loops: CDR1 MGHDK, CDR2 SYGVNS. V gave up 6 bases and J gave up 7 bases; unmatched junction bases: 4. Written as DNA, the CDR3 is TGTGCCAGCAGGATGACAGGGGTTGGCTACACCTTC. Translating it yields CASRMTGVGYTF.

The chain carries TRBV11-2 and TRBJ2-2; D is uncertain. The CDR3 runs to 14 residues. The germline V gene encodes CDR1 SGHAT and CDR2 FQNNGV. V lost 2 bases to trimming and J lost 1 base, with 5 bases between them. The CDR3 DNA follows: TGTGCCAGCAGCTTATTTCGGAACACCGGGGAGCTGTTTTTT. Its protein is CASSLFRNTGELFF.

The chain joins TRBV6-5 to TRBJ2-7; D call uncertain. Germline V gives CDR1 MNHEY, CDR2 SVGAGI. CDR3 length: 11 residues. The ends were cut back, 2 bases at V and 6 bases at J, with 5 bases in the middle. DNA for the CDR3: TGTGCCAGCAGTTACGCTAGCGAGCAGTACTTC. This codes for CASSYASEQYF.

DNA of the CDR3: TGTGCCAGCAGCCCCCGGGACAGGTATAATTCACCCCTCCACTTT. It is translated as CASSPRDRYNSPLHF. The chain is built from TRBV7-2 and TRBJ1-6; the match to TRBD1 covers 8 bases. CDR3 length equals 15 residues. CDR1 and CDR2 from the germline V gene are SGHTA and FQGNSA. V was pared by 5 bases and J by 4 bases, with 4 bases of the junction left unmatched. Combining the CDR3 with reference TRBV7-2 and TRBJ1-6 gives the whole variable domain GAGVSQSPSNKVTEKGKDVELRCDPISGHTALYWYRQSLGQGLEFLIYFQGNSAPDKSGLPSDRFSAERTGGSVSTLTIQRTQQEDSAVYLCASSPRDRYNSPLHFGNGTRLTVT.

The chain has TRBV11-3 and TRBJ2-7; 11 bases align to TRBD2. CDR1 SGHNT and CDR2 YENEEA come from the germline V gene. The CDR3 has 17 amino acids. After removal of 5 bases from V and 5 bases from J, the junction contained 14 bases not matched to a gene. CDR3 residues: CASSPRPGLAGPDEQYF. In DNA, the CDR3 is TGTGCCAGCAGCCCACGACCTGGACTAGCGGGTCCCGACGAGCAGTACTTC.

J is TRBJ1-3 and V is TRBV5-5, with D tentatively TRBD1 (6 bases). Deletions cut 0 bases from V and 4 bases from J, with 11 bases between. In germline, CDR1 is SGHKS, CDR2 YYEKEE (reference sequence). CDR3 size: 15 residues. CDR3 in DNA: TGTGCCAGCAGCTTGGCGTCAGGGGCGGGAAACACCATATATTTT. Translating gives CASSLASGAGNTIYF.

Only a few counts were recorded for this clone. The J gene is TRBJ1-1, the V gene TRBV6-5; D uncertain. The CDR3 extends over 13 amino acids. V was pared by 6 bases and J by 2 bases, with 10 bases between. Germline V lookup: CDR1 MNHEY, CDR2 SVGAGI. Written as DNA, the CDR3 is TGTGCCAGCAGGGGGAGGACTAACACTGAAGCTTTCTTT. It yields the protein CASRGRTNTEAFF.

This clone was found once. The rearrangement uses TRBV5-6 and TRBJ2-7; the match to TRBD1 covers 7 bases. CDR3 length: 15 residues. Germline CDR1 reads SGHDT; CDR2 reads YYEEEE. The V gene end was trimmed by 1 base and the J gene end by 2 bases; junction bases not matched to a gene: 6. CDR3 bases: TGTGCCAGCAGCTTGAAGGGGACAGTAACCTACGAGCAGTACTTC. Translating gives CASSLKGTVTYEQYF.